This TCR beta chain was identified in a study of regulatory and conventional T cells in RAG deficiency. A note on this clone: Its antigen is as yet unknown.

The sorted conventional CD4+ T cells were CD25-low and CD127-high, with genomic DNA sequenced. Trimming took off 4 bases at V and 4 bases at J, with 22 bases between the two ends. Germline assignment: CDR1 GTSNPN and CDR2 SVGIG (reference sequence). The CDR3 length is 16 residues. Profiling relied on immunoSEQ multiplex PCR, and the TCRdb table lists in-frame clones only, not all of them. The sample shows under 35,000 clones, 75% to 80% of them seen only once. Overall study findings and caveats: Shorter CDR3s in all patient subsets; >90% Treg-Tconv overlap in Omenn. Compared with controls, unique Treg TCR beta sequences dropped around 110-fold in Omenn syndrome and CID/AS.

In addition, the sample was reused for a study of regulatory T cells. This second report adds: The PCR used 52 TRBV and 13 TRBJ primers. Regulatory T cells showed the strongest V-J pair restriction and V/J gene skewing among patient repertoires.

The sequence was collected from a human donor in good health. This chain joins TRBV30 and TRBJ1-1; maybe TRBD1 (5 bases). What was sequenced was CD4+ effector T cells sorted from blood. The CDR3 spells CAWNPPAGRGGTEAFF. The CDR3 DNA reads as TGTGCCTGGAATCCCCCCGCGGGACGGGGAGGCACTGAAGCTTTCTTT. The full variable domain, in which reference TRBV30 and TRBJ1-1 provide the parts outside the CDR3, is SQTIHQWPATLVQPVGSPLSLECTVEGTSNPNLYWYRQAAGRGLQLLFYSVGIGQISSEVPQNLSASRPQDRQFILSSKKLLLSDSGFYLCAWNPPAGRGGTEAFFGQGTRLTVV.